This TCR beta chain was profiled in a study of T cell repertoires in cytomegalovirus infection. Study overall: Public TCR beta signatures provided an indication of both CMV infection and a matching HLA type. Study-level points and caveats: In two of eight donors, the top clonotype was HLA-C-restricted CMV-specific. Using cumulative public TCR beta family frequency, the authors identified those who carried CMV together with the relevant HLA.

The CDR3 spans 15 residues. V was clipped by 5 bases and J by 0 bases, with 11 bases between them. The germline gives CDR1 MGHRA, CDR2 YSYEKL. TCRdb reanalysed the reads using MiXCR and keeps one entry per CDR3 protein. The data show 490,000 or so distinct CDR3 sequences, 10% to 12% seen once. In its sample, this clonotype was seen many times. Antigen specificity is unknown. The specimen sequenced was PBMCs. The TCR sequence derives from a human donor in good health (CMV status not recorded). Some clones in this sample may be carry-over from other donors' samples. The chain employs TRBV4-1 and TRBJ2-1, with D possibly matching TRBD2 (6 bases). In DNA, the CDR3 is TGCGCCAGCAGCAGCCGGGGGTACTCCTACAATGAGCAGTTCTTC. Translated: CASSSRGYSYNEQFF.